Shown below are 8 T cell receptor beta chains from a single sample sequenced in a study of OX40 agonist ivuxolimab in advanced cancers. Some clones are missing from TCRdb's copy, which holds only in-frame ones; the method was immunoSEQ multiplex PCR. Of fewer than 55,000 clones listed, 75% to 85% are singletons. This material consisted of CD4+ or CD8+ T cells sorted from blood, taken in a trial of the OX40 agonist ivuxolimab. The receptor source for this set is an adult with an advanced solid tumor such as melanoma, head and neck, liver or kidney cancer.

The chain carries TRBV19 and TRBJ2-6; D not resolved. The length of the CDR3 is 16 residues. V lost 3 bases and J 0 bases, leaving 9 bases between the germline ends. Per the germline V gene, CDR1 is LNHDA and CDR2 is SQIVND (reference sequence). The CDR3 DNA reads TGTGCCAGTAGTATGGGCGTTTCCTCTGGGGCCAACGTCCTGACTTTC. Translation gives CASSMGVSSGANVLTF.

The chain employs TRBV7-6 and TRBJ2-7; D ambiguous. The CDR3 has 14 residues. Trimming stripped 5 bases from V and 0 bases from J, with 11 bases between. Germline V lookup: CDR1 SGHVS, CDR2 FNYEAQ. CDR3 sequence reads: CASSPISNSYEQYF. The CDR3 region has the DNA TGTGCCAGCAGCCCAATTTCTAACTCCTACGAGCAGTACTTC.

CDR3: CASSLGLAGEETQYF. The DNA for the CDR3 is TGCGCCAGCAGCTTGGGGCTAGCGGGGGAAGAGACCCAGTACTTC. This chain joins TRBV5-1 and TRBJ2-5; 10 bases match TRBD2. The CDR3 contains 15 residues. Looked up from germline, CDR1 is SGHRS and CDR2 is YFSETQ. V gave up 0 bases and J gave up 3 bases; unmatched junction bases: 2. Full variable domain (remainder filled in from reference TRBV5-1 and TRBJ2-5): KAGVTQTPRYLIKTRGQQVTLSCSPISGHRSVSWYQQTPGQGLQFLFEYFSETQRNKGNFPGRFSGRQFSNSRSEMNVSTLELGDSALYLCASSLGLAGEETQYFGPGTRLLVL.

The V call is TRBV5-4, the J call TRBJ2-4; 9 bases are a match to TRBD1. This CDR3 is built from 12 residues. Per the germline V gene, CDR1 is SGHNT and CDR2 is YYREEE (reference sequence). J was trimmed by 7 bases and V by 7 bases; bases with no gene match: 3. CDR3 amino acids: CASSDRGNIQYF. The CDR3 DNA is TGTGCCAGCTCTGACAGGGGGAACATTCAGTACTTC.

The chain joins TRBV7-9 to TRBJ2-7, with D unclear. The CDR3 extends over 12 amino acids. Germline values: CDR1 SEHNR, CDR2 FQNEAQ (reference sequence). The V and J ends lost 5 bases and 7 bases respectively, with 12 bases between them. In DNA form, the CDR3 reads TGTGCCAGCAGCACCCTCGCCGGGGAGCAGTACTTC. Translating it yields CASSTLAGEQYF.

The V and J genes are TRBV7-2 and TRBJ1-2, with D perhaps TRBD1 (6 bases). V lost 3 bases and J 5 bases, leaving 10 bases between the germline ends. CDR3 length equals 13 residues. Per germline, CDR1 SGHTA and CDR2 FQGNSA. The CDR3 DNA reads TGTGCCAGCAGCTTGGACAGACGGTATGGCTACACCTTC. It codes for CASSLDRRYGYTF.

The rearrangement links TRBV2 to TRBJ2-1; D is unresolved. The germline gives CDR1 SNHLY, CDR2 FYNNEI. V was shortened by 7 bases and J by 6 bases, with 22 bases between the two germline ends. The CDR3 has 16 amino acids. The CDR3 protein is CASTSGVPRQGNEQFF. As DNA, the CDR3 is TGTGCCAGCACCTCTGGGGTCCCGCGTCAAGGCAATGAGCAGTTCTTC.

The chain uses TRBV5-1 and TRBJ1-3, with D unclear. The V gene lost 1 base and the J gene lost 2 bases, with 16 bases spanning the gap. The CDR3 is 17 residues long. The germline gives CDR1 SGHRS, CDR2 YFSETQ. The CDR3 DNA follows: TGCGCCAGCAGCTTGAGCGGCCAGCAAAATCCTGGAAACACCATATATTTT. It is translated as CASSLSGQQNPGNTIYF.